Here is one T cell receptor beta chain with its context. The sample is drawn from a study of blood T cell repertoires in COVID-19. For the study at large: The analysed material was cDNA or gDNA that came from T cells, B-cell-depleted T cells, or PBMCs.

Germline CDR1 reads LNHDA; CDR2 reads SQIVND (reference sequence). V lost 2 bases and J lost 8, with 12 bases in between. The CDR3 has 14 amino acids. Here immunoSEQ multiplex PCR was the method, and the copy in TCRdb shows in-frame clones only, minus some. The sample records tens of thousands of clones, about nine tenths being singletons. Sequencing was carried out using peripheral blood. The TCR sequence derives from a human donor in a cohort sampled during active COVID-19. This chain links TRBV19 with TRBJ1-4; D is unclear. The CDR3 reads CASSILPESEKLFF. The CDR3 bases are TGTGCCAGTAGTATACTCCCAGAATCGGAAAAACTGTTTTTT.